A selection of T cell receptor beta chains follows, all from one sample in a study of T cells in Graves' hyperthyroidism and ophthalmopathy. One entry per CDR3 protein, called by TCRdb with MiXCR from the multiplex PCR reads. The sample contains fewer than 650,000 distinct CDR3 sequences, over 45% of which appear only once. The sequencing input was peripheral blood or thyroid tissue (not recorded which). The receptors stem from an adult woman with Graves' disease, either hyperthyroidism or ophthalmopathy (not recorded which). CDR3s include the opening cysteine and the closing phenylalanine or tryptophan. The D gene is left open where the match is weak. Part of the rows lack a size; the others show once, few, many or a class for expanded clones.

CDR3 DNA: TGTGCCACCAGTGATCCAAGGCAGGGGGATGGAGAGACCCAGTACTTC
CDR3 protein: CATSDPRQGDGETQYF
clone size: NA
V gene: TRBV24-1
D gene: TRBD1
J gene: TRBJ2-5

CDR3 DNA: TGTGCCACCAGCAGAGATGGAGTCGGCAGTCCCTACGAGCAGTACTTC
CDR3 protein: CATSRDGVGSPYEQYF
clone size: many
V gene: TRBV15
D gene: NA
J gene: TRBJ2-7

CDR3 DNA: TGTGCCATCAGTGAGGACGGGCGGGAGACCCAGTACTTC
CDR3 protein: CAISEDGRETQYF
clone size: few
V gene: TRBV10-3
D gene: NA
J gene: TRBJ2-5

CDR3 DNA: TGTGCCAGCAGTTATATGAACACCGGGGAGCTGTTTTTT
CDR3 protein: CASSYMNTGELFF
clone size: NA
V gene: TRBV6-5
D gene: NA
J gene: TRBJ2-2

CDR3 DNA: TGTGCCAGCAGTTTACGGAGGGATGAGCAGTTCTTC
CDR3 protein: CASSLRRDEQFF
clone size: NA
V gene: TRBV12-3/TRBV12-4
D gene: NA
J gene: TRBJ2-1

CDR3 DNA: TGCAGTGCTAGATGGGGGGAAGCCCAAGAGACCCAGCATTTT
CDR3 protein: CSARWGEAQETQHF
clone size: few
V gene: TRBV20-1
D gene: NA
J gene: TRBJ1-5

CDR3 DNA: TGTGCCAGCGACAAGGGACCCATAAACTATGGCTACACCTTC
CDR3 protein: CASDKGPINYGYTF
clone size: NA
V gene: TRBV2
D gene: NA
J gene: TRBJ1-2

CDR3 DNA: TGTGCCACCAGTGAAGGATACAGGGGAGGACAAGAGACCCAGTACTTC
CDR3 protein: CATSEGYRGGQETQYF
clone size: NA
V gene: TRBV24-1
D gene: NA
J gene: TRBJ2-5

CDR3 DNA: TGTGCCAGCTTCACCGAGGACAGGCCCAATCAGCCCCAGTACTTC
CDR3 protein: CASFTEDRPNQPQYF
clone size: NA
V gene: TRBV9
D gene: TRBD1
J gene: TRBJ2-5

CDR3 DNA: TGTGCCAGCAGTGGGGGAGGGCTTCAGCCCCAGTACTTC
CDR3 protein: CASSGGGLQPQYF
clone size: once
V gene: TRBV2
D gene: TRBD2
J gene: TRBJ2-5

CDR3 DNA: TGCAGTGCTAGCCCGGGACTAGCGGGGAATGAGCAGTTCTTC
CDR3 protein: CSASPGLAGNEQFF
clone size: NA
V gene: TRBV20-1
D gene: TRBD2
J gene: TRBJ2-1

CDR3 DNA: TGTGCCATCAGTGAGTCGCTGGGGACAGGGACCTACGAGCAGTACTTC
CDR3 protein: CAISESLGTGTYEQYF
clone size: few
V gene: TRBV10-3
D gene: TRBD1
J gene: TRBJ2-7

CDR3 DNA: TGTGCCAGCAGCTTGACTAGCAGCGGGGAGCTGTTTTTT
CDR3 protein: CASSLTSSGELFF
clone size: few
V gene: TRBV7-2
D gene: TRBD2
J gene: TRBJ2-2

CDR3 DNA: TGTGCCATCAGTGAGTTCGGGGACACGTTACCTTTTGAAGCTTTCTTT
CDR3 protein: CAISEFGDTLPFEAFF
clone size: NA
V gene: TRBV10-3
D gene: NA
J gene: TRBJ1-1

CDR3 DNA: TGTGCCAGCAGTGAATTACTAGCGGGAGAACGGTTCTTC
CDR3 protein: CASSELLAGERFF
clone size: NA
V gene: TRBV11-2
D gene: TRBD2
J gene: TRBJ2-7

CDR3 DNA: TGTGCCAGCAGTTACCCCGGGACATCCTTAGGGCAGCCCCAGCATTTT
CDR3 protein: CASSYPGTSLGQPQHF
clone size: NA
V gene: TRBV6-1
D gene: NA
J gene: TRBJ1-5

CDR3 DNA: TGCAGTGCTAGTACAGCATCTAACTATGGCTACACCTTC
CDR3 protein: CSASTASNYGYTF
clone size: NA
V gene: TRBV20-1
D gene: NA
J gene: TRBJ1-2

CDR3 DNA: TGTGCCACCAGTGATCCGACTACCTATGGCTACACCTTC
CDR3 protein: CATSDPTTYGYTF
clone size: NA
V gene: TRBV24-1
D gene: NA
J gene: TRBJ1-2

CDR3 DNA: TGTGCCAGCAGCTCCCAGCGGGAGGGTAGAGATACGCAGTATTTT
CDR3 protein: CASSSQREGRDTQYF
clone size: few
V gene: TRBV7-2
D gene: TRBD2
J gene: TRBJ2-3

CDR3 DNA: TGCAGTGCTCAAGAGTGGAACAGGGGGCAACTGTTTTTT
CDR3 protein: CSAQEWNRGQLFF
clone size: NA
V gene: TRBV20-1
D gene: TRBD1
J gene: TRBJ1-4